This TCR beta chain is from a study of tumor-infiltrating lymphocytes in primary liver carcinoma. This clonotype was counted many times. CDR1 is MGHRA, CDR2 YSYEKL, per germline. There are 12 residues in the CDR3. Trimming took off 0 bases at V and 14 bases at J, with 11 bases between the two ends. Unsorted whole blood yielded the blood RNA, and germline DNA was also extracted. Production of TCR beta cDNA used around 0.45 ug total RNA together with a constant-region primer. Employing slightly modified ARM-PCR, three nested multiplex PCR rounds were run, and these gave rise to the TCR beta libraries. TRBV1-TRBV30 forward and Cbeta reverse primers drove the first two approximately 10-cycle rounds. TCRdb re-analysed the multiplex PCR reads in MiXCR, keeping a single row per CDR3 protein. The sample consists of about 200,000 distinct CDR3 sequences, about 61% of them appearing once.

The clonotype comes from a woman aged 55-75 years with primary liver carcinoma and hepatitis B virus infection. The rearrangement links TRBV4-1 to TRBJ2-1; D may correspond to TRBD1 or TRBD2 (5 bases each). Sequencing was performed on peripheral blood. DNA of the CDR3: TGCGCCAGCAGCCAAGAGAAGGGGAGAAAGTTCTTC. Translation: CASSQEKGRKFF.